These T cell receptor beta chains were read from a single sample in a study of cytomegalovirus exposure and HLA in healthy donors. TCRdb's table, derived via immunoSEQ multiplex PCR, lists solely in-frame clones and lacks some. The sample holds roughly 250,000 clones, 80% seen once. Source material: PBMCs. Receptor source: a girl aged 2-10 years in good health and CMV-seronegative. Each CDR3 is given with its conserved first and last residue. The order of the fields is D gene, clone size, V gene, J gene, CDR3 DNA, CDR3 protein. D genes are given only for firm matches. Only part of the rows carry a size: once, few, many, or a class if the clone is expanded.

D gene: .
clone size: .
V gene: TRBV6-5
J gene: TRBJ1-5
CDR3 DNA: TGTGCCAGCAGTTACTCACGGAATCAGCCCCAGCATTTT
CDR3 protein: CASSYSRNQPQHF

D gene: TRBD1
clone size: .
V gene: TRBV7-9
J gene: TRBJ1-4
CDR3 DNA: TGTGCCAGCAGAGGGACAGGGGACGGAAAACTGTTTTTT
CDR3 protein: CASRGTGDGKLFF

D gene: .
clone size: .
V gene: TRBV19
J gene: TRBJ2-3
CDR3 DNA: TGTGCCAGTAGTATAGATTCGGTCGGCAGGGGTGGAACAGATACGCAGTATTTT
CDR3 protein: CASSIDSVGRGGTDTQYF

D gene: TRBD1
clone size: once
V gene: TRBV7-9
J gene: TRBJ2-1
CDR3 DNA: TGTGCCAGCAGCCGGGGGACAGGGATCGATGAGCAGTTCTTC
CDR3 protein: CASSRGTGIDEQFF

D gene: TRBD1
clone size: few
V gene: TRBV7-9
J gene: TRBJ1-2
CDR3 DNA: TGTGCCAGCAGCTTAGGAGGGGGCTTTGGCTACACCTTC
CDR3 protein: CASSLGGGFGYTF

D gene: .
clone size: .
V gene: TRBV11-2
J gene: TRBJ2-7
CDR3 DNA: TGTGCCGGCAGCTTAGGGCTAGACGAGCAGTACTTC
CDR3 protein: CAGSLGLDEQYF

D gene: TRBD1
clone size: .
V gene: TRBV5-1
J gene: TRBJ2-2
CDR3 DNA: TGCGCCAGCAGCTTGGAGTCAGGGGGAACTAGGGAGCTGTTTTTT
CDR3 protein: CASSLESGGTRELFF

D gene: TRBD2
clone size: .
V gene: TRBV11-3
J gene: TRBJ2-3
CDR3 DNA: TGTGCCAGCGCCTCACTAGCGGGAGGTGAGGTGCCGGGGGCGGATACGCAGTATTTT
CDR3 protein: CASASLAGGEVPGADTQYF

D gene: TRBD2
clone size: .
V gene: TRBV10-3
J gene: TRBJ2-5
CDR3 DNA: TGTGCCATCAGTGTCGGGGGGGGCCGGCCCGCGGCCCAGTACTTC
CDR3 protein: CAISVGGGRPAAQYF

D gene: TRBD2
clone size: .
V gene: TRBV10-2
J gene: TRBJ2-7
CDR3 DNA: TGCGCCAGCAGGCTCTCACTGAGCGGGAGAAACTACGAGCAGTACTTC
CDR3 protein: CASRLSLSGRNYEQYF

D gene: .
clone size: .
V gene: TRBV28
J gene: TRBJ1-5
CDR3 DNA: TGTGCCCATTCGGCGGGTGGCCAGCCCCAGCATTTT
CDR3 protein: CAHSAGGQPQHF

D gene: TRBD1
clone size: .
V gene: TRBV30
J gene: TRBJ1-1
CDR3 DNA: TGTGCCTGGGCAGAGACAGGGTGGGTCACTGAAGCTTTCTTT
CDR3 protein: CAWAETGWVTEAFF

D gene: TRBD2
clone size: .
V gene: TRBV4-1
J gene: TRBJ2-2
CDR3 DNA: TGCGCCAGCAGCCAGTCTAGCGGGGGTTGGGAGCTGTTTTTT
CDR3 protein: CASSQSSGGWELFF

D gene: .
clone size: .
V gene: TRBV6-5
J gene: TRBJ2-3
CDR3 DNA: TGTGCCAGCAGTTACTCATCACTACGAGATACGCAGTATTTT
CDR3 protein: CASSYSSLRDTQYF

D gene: .
clone size: .
V gene: TRBV6-5
J gene: TRBJ2-5
CDR3 DNA: TGTGCTGTCGCCTACGGAGAGACCCAGTACTTC
CDR3 protein: CAVAYGETQYF

D gene: .
clone size: once
V gene: TRBV6-5
J gene: TRBJ2-7
CDR3 DNA: TGTGCCAGCAGTTACGCGACAGACTACGAGCAGTACTTC
CDR3 protein: CASSYATDYEQYF

D gene: .
clone size: .
V gene: TRBV28
J gene: TRBJ1-5
CDR3 DNA: TGTGCCAGCAGAAACAGGGTGAACCAGCCCCAGCATTTT
CDR3 protein: CASRNRVNQPQHF

D gene: TRBD2
clone size: .
V gene: TRBV29-1
J gene: TRBJ2-5
CDR3 DNA: TGCAGCGCCCCAGGACTAGCCCAAGAGACCCAGTACTTC
CDR3 protein: CSAPGLAQETQYF

D gene: .
clone size: .
V gene: TRBV13
J gene: TRBJ2-5
CDR3 DNA: TGTGCCAGCAGCTCCCTCCAGGAGACCCAGTACTTC
CDR3 protein: CASSSLQETQYF

D gene: .
clone size: .
V gene: TRBV25-1
J gene: TRBJ1-3
CDR3 DNA: TGTGCCAGCAGGACTACGACGGGGGACTCTGGAGACACCATATATTTT
CDR3 protein: CASRTTTGDSGDTIYF

D gene: .
clone size: .
V gene: TRBV6-5
J gene: TRBJ1-2
CDR3 DNA: TGTGCCAGCAGCGAGTTTAACTATGGCTACACCTTC
CDR3 protein: CASSEFNYGYTF

D gene: TRBD1
clone size: .
V gene: TRBV15
J gene: TRBJ1-5
CDR3 DNA: TGTGCCACCAGCAGAGATCAGGGGGGACTTCAGCCCCAGCATTTT
CDR3 protein: CATSRDQGGLQPQHF

D gene: TRBD1
clone size: .
V gene: TRBV4-1
J gene: TRBJ2-1
CDR3 DNA: TGCGCCAGCAGCGCCGGGACAGGGCGTGGTGGCAATGAGCAGTTCTTC
CDR3 protein: CASSAGTGRGGNEQFF

D gene: .
clone size: .
V gene: TRBV7-6
J gene: TRBJ2-7
CDR3 DNA: TGTGCCAGCAGCTTAAGTCTGGGGTCGGACAACGAGCAGTACTTC
CDR3 protein: CASSLSLGSDNEQYF

D gene: TRBD2
clone size: .
V gene: TRBV9
J gene: TRBJ2-1
CDR3 DNA: TGTGCCAGCAGCGGGTCTAGCGGGAGGGTGAATGAGCAGTTCTTC
CDR3 protein: CASSGSSGRVNEQFF

D gene: TRBD1
clone size: .
V gene: TRBV29-1
J gene: TRBJ2-2
CDR3 DNA: TGCAGCGTTGGGGACAGGGGGCGAGGCGGGGAGCTGTTTTTT
CDR3 protein: CSVGDRGRGGELFF

D gene: TRBD1
clone size: .
V gene: TRBV13
J gene: TRBJ1-5
CDR3 DNA: TGTGCCAGCAGCTTATCACAGGGGGCCGGGGGTAGCAATCAGCCCCAGCATTTT
CDR3 protein: CASSLSQGAGGSNQPQHF

D gene: .
clone size: .
V gene: TRBV4-1
J gene: TRBJ1-3
CDR3 DNA: TGCGCCAGCAGCCAAGAGACAACGGTGAGCTCTGGAAACACCATATATTTT
CDR3 protein: CASSQETTVSSGNTIYF

D gene: TRBD2
clone size: .
V gene: TRBV5-1
J gene: TRBJ2-1
CDR3 DNA: TGCGCCAGCAGCTCCCCTAGCGGGAGCTCCTACAATGAGCAGTTCTTC
CDR3 protein: CASSSPSGSSYNEQFF

D gene: .
clone size: .
V gene: TRBV6-6
J gene: TRBJ1-2
CDR3 DNA: TGTGCCAGCAGTGCCCCGACAGCACCTAACTATGGCTACACCTTC
CDR3 protein: CASSAPTAPNYGYTF

D gene: .
clone size: .
V gene: TRBV28
J gene: TRBJ1-5
CDR3 DNA: TGTGCCAGCAGCCCATTTAAACGGGAGGGGAAGTTGAGCAATCAGCCCCAGCATTTT
CDR3 protein: CASSPFKREGKLSNQPQHF

D gene: .
clone size: .
V gene: TRBV5-4
J gene: TRBJ2-2
CDR3 DNA: TGTGCCAGCAGCTTCCTTGGAGGCGTCGACACCGGGGAGCTGTTTTTT
CDR3 protein: CASSFLGGVDTGELFF

D gene: .
clone size: few
V gene: TRBV29-1
J gene: TRBJ2-5
CDR3 DNA: TGCAGCGTTGGGCGAGCGGAAGAGACCCAGTACTTC
CDR3 protein: CSVGRAEETQYF

D gene: .
clone size: .
V gene: TRBV18
J gene: TRBJ2-7
CDR3 DNA: TGTGCCAGCCGAAAGGGACTCTTTATCCACGAGCAGTACTTC
CDR3 protein: CASRKGLFIHEQYF

D gene: .
clone size: .
V gene: TRBV19
J gene: TRBJ1-5
CDR3 DNA: TGTGCCAGTAGTTCAATACAGGGCAATCAGCCCCAGCATTTT
CDR3 protein: CASSSIQGNQPQHF

D gene: .
clone size: .
V gene: TRBV13
J gene: TRBJ1-3
CDR3 DNA: TGTGCCAGCAGGAGACAGGTCCCCTCTGGAAACACCATATATTTT
CDR3 protein: CASRRQVPSGNTIYF

D gene: TRBD2
clone size: .
V gene: TRBV10-3
J gene: TRBJ2-1
CDR3 DNA: TGTGCCACCCAGGGAGCGGGAGGGTACAATGAGCAGTTCTTC
CDR3 protein: CATQGAGGYNEQFF

D gene: TRBD1
clone size: .
V gene: TRBV5-1
J gene: TRBJ2-1
CDR3 DNA: TGCGCCAGCAGCCCACAGGGGGCGAACAATGAGCAGTTCTTC
CDR3 protein: CASSPQGANNEQFF

D gene: TRBD1
clone size: .
V gene: TRBV7-9
J gene: TRBJ2-1
CDR3 DNA: TGTGCCAGCAGCTCGGACAGGGGGGGTGAGCAGTTCTTC
CDR3 protein: CASSSDRGGEQFF

D gene: TRBD1
clone size: .
V gene: TRBV4-2
J gene: TRBJ1-1
CDR3 DNA: TGTGCCAGCAGCCAAACCCCCGACAGGGTTCGCACTGAAGCTTTCTTT
CDR3 protein: CASSQTPDRVRTEAFF

D gene: .
clone size: .
V gene: TRBV28
J gene: TRBJ2-1
CDR3 DNA: TGTGCCAGCAGTTCGACAGGCAGCTCCTACAATGAGCAGTTCTTC
CDR3 protein: CASSSTGSSYNEQFF

D gene: TRBD1
clone size: .
V gene: TRBV4-1
J gene: TRBJ2-1
CDR3 DNA: TGCGCCAGCAGCCGCCGTACAGGGGTCCTCTCCTACAATGAGCAGTTCTTC
CDR3 protein: CASSRRTGVLSYNEQFF

D gene: TRBD2
clone size: .
V gene: TRBV19
J gene: TRBJ2-3
CDR3 DNA: TGTGCCAGTAGTCCTCGTCTAGCGGGAGTTGGGGGAGATACGCAGTATTTT
CDR3 protein: CASSPRLAGVGGDTQYF

D gene: .
clone size: .
V gene: TRBV28
J gene: TRBJ2-1
CDR3 DNA: TGTGCCAGCAGCCGGTATGTCACCTACAATGAGCAGTTCTTC
CDR3 protein: CASSRYVTYNEQFF

D gene: .
clone size: .
V gene: TRBV7-2
J gene: TRBJ2-1
CDR3 DNA: TGTGCCAGCAGCTTTGAGCTTAGCTCCTACAATGAGCAGTTCTTC
CDR3 protein: CASSFELSSYNEQFF

D gene: .
clone size: .
V gene: TRBV28
J gene: TRBJ1-4
CDR3 DNA: TGTGCCAGCAGTCGGCCGGCGGCAGGGGTTTTAGAAAAACTGTTTTTT
CDR3 protein: CASSRPAAGVLEKLFF

D gene: TRBD1
clone size: .
V gene: TRBV5-1
J gene: TRBJ1-1
CDR3 DNA: TGCGCCAGCAGCTTACAGGGGGCCCTGAACACTGAAGCTTTCTTT
CDR3 protein: CASSLQGALNTEAFF

D gene: TRBD1
clone size: .
V gene: TRBV11-2
J gene: TRBJ1-6
CDR3 DNA: TGTGCCAGCAGCTTAGCGGGGAGGACAGGCAATTCACCCCTCCACTTT
CDR3 protein: CASSLAGRTGNSPLHF

D gene: TRBD2
clone size: .
V gene: TRBV2
J gene: TRBJ2-3
CDR3 DNA: TGTGCCAGCCCCCCGGGACTAGTAAGCACAGATACGCAGTATTTT
CDR3 protein: CASPPGLVSTDTQYF

D gene: TRBD1
clone size: .
V gene: TRBV11-2
J gene: TRBJ2-7
CDR3 DNA: TGTGCCAGCAGCGCCGGGACAGGGGCCTACGAGCAGTACTTC
CDR3 protein: CASSAGTGAYEQYF